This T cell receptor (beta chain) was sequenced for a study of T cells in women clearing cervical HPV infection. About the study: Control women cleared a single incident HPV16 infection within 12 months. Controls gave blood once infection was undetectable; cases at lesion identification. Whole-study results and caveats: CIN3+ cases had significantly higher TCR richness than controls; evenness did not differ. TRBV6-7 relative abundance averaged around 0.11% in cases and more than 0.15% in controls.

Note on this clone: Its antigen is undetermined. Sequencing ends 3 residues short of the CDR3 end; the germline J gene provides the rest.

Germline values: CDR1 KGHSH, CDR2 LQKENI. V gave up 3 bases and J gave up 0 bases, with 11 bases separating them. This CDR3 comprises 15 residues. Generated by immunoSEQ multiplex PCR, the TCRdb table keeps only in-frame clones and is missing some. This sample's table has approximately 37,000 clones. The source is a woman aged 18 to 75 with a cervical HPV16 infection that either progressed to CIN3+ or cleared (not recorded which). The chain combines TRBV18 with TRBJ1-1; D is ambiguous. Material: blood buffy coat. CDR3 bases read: TGTGCCAGCTCACCGTTGAGGGCCCTGAACACTGAA. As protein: CASSPLRALNTE. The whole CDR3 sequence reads CASSPLRALNTEAFF.